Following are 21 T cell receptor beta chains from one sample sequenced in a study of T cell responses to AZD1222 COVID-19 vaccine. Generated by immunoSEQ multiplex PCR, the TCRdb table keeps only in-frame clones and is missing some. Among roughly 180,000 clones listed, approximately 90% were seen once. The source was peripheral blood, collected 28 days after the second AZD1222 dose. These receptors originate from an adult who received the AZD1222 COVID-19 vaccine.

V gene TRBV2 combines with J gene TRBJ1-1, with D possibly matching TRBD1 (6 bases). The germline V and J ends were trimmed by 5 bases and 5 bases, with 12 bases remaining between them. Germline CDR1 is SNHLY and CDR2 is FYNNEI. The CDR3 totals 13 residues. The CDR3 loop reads CASSKQGSTEAFF. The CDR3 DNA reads TGTGCCAGCAGTAAACAGGGAAGTACTGAAGCTTTCTTT. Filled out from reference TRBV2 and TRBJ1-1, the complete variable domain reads EPEVTQTPSHQVTQMGQEVILRCVPISNHLYFYWYRQILGQKVEFLVSFYNNEISEKSEIFDDQFSVERPDGSNFTLKIRSTKLEDSAMYFCASSKQGSTEAFFGQGTRLTVV.

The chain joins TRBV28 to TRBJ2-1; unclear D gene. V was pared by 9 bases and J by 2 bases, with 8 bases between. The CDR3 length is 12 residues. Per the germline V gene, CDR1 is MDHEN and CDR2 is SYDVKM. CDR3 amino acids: CASRLTYNEQFF. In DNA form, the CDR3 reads TGTGCCAGTCGCCTAACCTACAATGAGCAGTTCTTC.

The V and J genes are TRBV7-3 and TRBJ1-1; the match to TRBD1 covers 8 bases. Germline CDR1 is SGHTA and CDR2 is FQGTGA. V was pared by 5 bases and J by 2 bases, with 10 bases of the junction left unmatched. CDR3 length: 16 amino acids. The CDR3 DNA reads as TGTGCCAGCAGCCAACGGGACAGGAGGTACAACACTGAAGCTTTCTTT. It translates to CASSQRDRRYNTEAFF.

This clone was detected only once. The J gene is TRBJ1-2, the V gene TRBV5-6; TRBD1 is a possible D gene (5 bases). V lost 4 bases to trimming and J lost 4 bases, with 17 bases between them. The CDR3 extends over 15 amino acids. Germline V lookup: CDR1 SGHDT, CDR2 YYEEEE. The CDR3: CASSLLQTAFYGYTF. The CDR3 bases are TGTGCCAGCAGCCTCCTTCAGACAGCCTTCTATGGCTACACCTTC.

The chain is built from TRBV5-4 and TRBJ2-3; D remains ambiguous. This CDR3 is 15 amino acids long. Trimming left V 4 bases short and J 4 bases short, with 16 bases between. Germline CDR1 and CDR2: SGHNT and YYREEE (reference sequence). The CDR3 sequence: CASSPDGSVADTQYF. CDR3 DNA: TGTGCCAGCAGCCCCGACGGCTCAGTGGCAGATACGCAGTATTTT.

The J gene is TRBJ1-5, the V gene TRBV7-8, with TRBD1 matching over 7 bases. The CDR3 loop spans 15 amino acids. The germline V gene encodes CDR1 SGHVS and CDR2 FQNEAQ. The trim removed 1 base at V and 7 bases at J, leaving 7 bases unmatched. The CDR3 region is CASSLDLRGRQPQHF. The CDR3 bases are TGTGCCAGCAGCTTAGACTTGAGGGGGCGGCAGCCCCAGCATTTT.

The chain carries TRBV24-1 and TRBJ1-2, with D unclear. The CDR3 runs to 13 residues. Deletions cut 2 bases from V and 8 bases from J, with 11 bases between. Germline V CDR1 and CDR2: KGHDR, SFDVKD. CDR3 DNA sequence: TGTGCCACCAGTGATTCGGCCTTCTGGGGCTACACCTTC. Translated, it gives CATSDSAFWGYTF.

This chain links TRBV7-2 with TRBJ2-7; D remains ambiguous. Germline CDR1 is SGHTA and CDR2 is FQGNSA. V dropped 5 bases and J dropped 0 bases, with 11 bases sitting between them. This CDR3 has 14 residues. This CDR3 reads CASSTRRTSYEQYF. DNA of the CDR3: TGTGCCAGCAGCACCCGACGGACCTCCTACGAGCAGTACTTC.

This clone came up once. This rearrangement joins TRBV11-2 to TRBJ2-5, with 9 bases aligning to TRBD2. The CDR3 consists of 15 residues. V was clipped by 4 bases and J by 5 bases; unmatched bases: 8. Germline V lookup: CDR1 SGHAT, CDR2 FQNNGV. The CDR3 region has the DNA TGTGCCAGCAGCTGGGGTAGCGGGAGTTGGGAGACCCAGTACTTC. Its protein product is CASSWGSGSWETQYF.

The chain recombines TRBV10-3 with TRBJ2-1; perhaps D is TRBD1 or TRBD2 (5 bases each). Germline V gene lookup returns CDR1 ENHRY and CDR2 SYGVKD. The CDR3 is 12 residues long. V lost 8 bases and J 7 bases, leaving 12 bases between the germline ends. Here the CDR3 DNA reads TGTGCCATCTCACGGGACGTGAATGAGCAGTTCTTC. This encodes CAISRDVNEQFF.

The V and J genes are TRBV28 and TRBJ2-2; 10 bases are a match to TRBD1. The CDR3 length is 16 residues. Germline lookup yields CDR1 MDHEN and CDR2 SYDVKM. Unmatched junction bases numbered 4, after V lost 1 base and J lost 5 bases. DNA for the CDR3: TGTGCCAGCAGTTTATTCGGGACAGGGGTGACCGGGGAGCTGTTTTTT. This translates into CASSLFGTGVTGELFF.

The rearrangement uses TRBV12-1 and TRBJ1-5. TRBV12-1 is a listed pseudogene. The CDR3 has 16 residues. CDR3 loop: CASSSGPTYSNQPQHF. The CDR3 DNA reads TGTGCCAGCAGCTCCGGGCCTACCTATAGCAATCAGCCCCAGCATTTT.

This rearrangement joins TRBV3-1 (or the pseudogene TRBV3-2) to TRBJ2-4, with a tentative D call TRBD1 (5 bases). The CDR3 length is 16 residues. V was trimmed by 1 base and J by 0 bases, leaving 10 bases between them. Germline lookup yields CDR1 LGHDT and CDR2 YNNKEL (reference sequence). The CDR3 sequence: CASSQGSGLAKNIQYF. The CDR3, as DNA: TGTGCCAGCAGCCAAGGGTCAGGGCTAGCCAAAAACATTCAGTACTTC.

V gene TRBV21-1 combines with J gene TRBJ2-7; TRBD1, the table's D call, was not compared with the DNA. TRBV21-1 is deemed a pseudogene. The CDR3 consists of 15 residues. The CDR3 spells CASSNGRDRCTEQYF. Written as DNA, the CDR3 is TGTGCCAGCAGCAATGGGCGGGACAGGTGCACCGAGCAGTACTTC.

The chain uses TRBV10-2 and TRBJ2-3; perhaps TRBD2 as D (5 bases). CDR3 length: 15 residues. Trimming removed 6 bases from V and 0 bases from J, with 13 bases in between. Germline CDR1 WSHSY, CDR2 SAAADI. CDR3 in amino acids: CASRIGLRSTDTQYF. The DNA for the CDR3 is TGCGCCAGCAGGATCGGACTTAGGAGCACAGATACGCAGTATTTT.

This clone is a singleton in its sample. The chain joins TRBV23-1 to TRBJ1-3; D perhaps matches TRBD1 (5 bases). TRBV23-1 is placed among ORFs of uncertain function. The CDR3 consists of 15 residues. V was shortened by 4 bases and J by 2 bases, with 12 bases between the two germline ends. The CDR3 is CASSPRRAPGNTIYF. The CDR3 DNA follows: TGCGCCAGCAGTCCGCGCAGGGCCCCTGGAAACACCATATATTTT.

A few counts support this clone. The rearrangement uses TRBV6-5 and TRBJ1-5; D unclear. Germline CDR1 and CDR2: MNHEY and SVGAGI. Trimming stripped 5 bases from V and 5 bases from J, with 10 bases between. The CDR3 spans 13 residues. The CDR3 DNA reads TGTGCCAGCAGTCCTCAGTGGGATCAGCCCCAGCATTTT. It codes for CASSPQWDQPQHF.

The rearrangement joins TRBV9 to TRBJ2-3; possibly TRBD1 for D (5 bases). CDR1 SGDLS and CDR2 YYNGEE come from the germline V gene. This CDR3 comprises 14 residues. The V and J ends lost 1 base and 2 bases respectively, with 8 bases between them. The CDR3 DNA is TGTGCCAGCAGCGTAAGGGGTTCCACAGATACGCAGTATTTT. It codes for CASSVRGSTDTQYF.

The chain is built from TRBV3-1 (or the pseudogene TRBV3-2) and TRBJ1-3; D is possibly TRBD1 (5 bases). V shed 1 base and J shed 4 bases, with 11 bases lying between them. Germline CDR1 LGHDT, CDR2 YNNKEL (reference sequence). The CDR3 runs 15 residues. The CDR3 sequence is CASSQGSGFGNTIYF. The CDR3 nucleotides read TGTGCCAGCAGCCAAGGGTCAGGGTTCGGAAACACCATATATTTT.

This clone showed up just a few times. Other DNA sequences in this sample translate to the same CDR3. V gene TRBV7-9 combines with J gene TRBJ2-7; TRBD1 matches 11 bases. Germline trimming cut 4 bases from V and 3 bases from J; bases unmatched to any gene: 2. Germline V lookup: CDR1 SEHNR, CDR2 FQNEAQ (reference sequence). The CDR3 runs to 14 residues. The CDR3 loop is CASSSGTGGYEQYF. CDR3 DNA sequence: TGTGCCAGCAGCTCTGGGACAGGGGGCTACGAGCAGTACTTC.

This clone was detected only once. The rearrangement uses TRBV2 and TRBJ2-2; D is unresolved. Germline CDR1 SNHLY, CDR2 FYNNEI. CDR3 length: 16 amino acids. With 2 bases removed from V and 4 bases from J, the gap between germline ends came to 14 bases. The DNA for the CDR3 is TGTGCCAGCAGTGAAATTAGGTTTGAGATCACCGGGGAGCTGTTTTTT. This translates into CASSEIRFEITGELFF.